The sequence of this T cell receptor beta chain was determined in a study of Tregs in tolerant kidney transplant recipients. Profiled with immunoSEQ multiplex PCR; TCRdb holds only in-frame clones, not every one. Its table records 48,000 or so clones. The ends were cut back, 4 bases at V and 0 bases at J, with 7 bases in the middle. Per germline, CDR1 SGHDT and CDR2 YYEEEE. This CDR3 is 14 amino acids long. A remark on this clone: Its matching antigen is unknown. The CDR3 is cut off 3 residues early in the read; its end comes from the germline J gene. This CDR3 is also generated by other DNA sequences in the sample.

The study's findings and limits: This study did not directly address biological reproducibility. Expanding Tregs on activated donor B cells appeared to best identify donor-specific TCRbeta clones. For some patients, primers changed over time, blocking nucleotide-level comparison.

The source of this sequence is a human donor who received a combined kidney and bone marrow transplant. The sample consisted of CD4+ T cells from blood, taken before the transplant. This chain links TRBV5-6 with TRBJ1-4, with a weak D call TRBD1 (6 bases). The sequenced CDR3 bases are TGTGCCAGCAGCCCAGGGGCAACTAATGAAAAA. Protein product: CASSPGATNEK. The complete CDR3 reads CASSPGATNEKLFF.